This T cell receptor (beta chain) was found in a study of blood T cell repertoires in COVID-19 (dated by TCRdb to 2018 to 2020). Describing the broader study: Samples covering the acute and convalescent phases of COVID-19 were provided by collaborators in the United States, Italy and Spain. The samples were drawn from the first 160 participants of the ongoing ImmuneRACE study and from about 1,200 subjects provided by 6 global collaborators. The repertoires were made available in a free public database intended to serve as a resource for research on the immune response to SARS-CoV-2. A de-identified subject ID, COVID-19 status, age in years and sex were almost always included in the sample metadata. Subjects who had been exposed to COVID-19, were actively infected with it, or had recovered from it provided the deeply sampled blood TCRbeta repertoires that made up the dataset. The material from the prospective study consisted of cDNA or gDNA derived from T cells, B-cell-depleted T cells, or PBMCs. Where available, HLA class I and class II types were taken from metadata supplied by the sample provider and were not determined by assay-based typing. Findings and caveats that apply to the study as a whole: The amount of clinical and demographic metadata varied by source and participant and was provided uncurated.

Enrolling through a virtual design, the prospective study's participants ranged in age from roughly 18 to 89 years and lived across roughly 23 United States geographic areas. In the prospective study, cohorts were assigned on the basis of participant-reported clinical history obtained from a screening survey and a study questionnaire. For ImmuneRACE Cohort 3, a participant was defined as recovered based on two consecutive negative NP/OP PCR tests, clearance by a healthcare professional, or resolution of symptoms. In the prospective study, mobile phlebotomists collected whole blood, serum and a nasopharyngeal or oropharyngeal swab from each participant. Prospective study participants could optionally give additional blood draws and questionnaires over a 2-month period. Before DNA extraction, prospective study blood samples were shipped either frozen or at room temperature. On this clone: It has no known antigen specificity. Base qualities are missing; no much larger clone stands one base away.

TCRbeta CDR3 regions were amplified from genomic DNA using the immunoSEQ Assay, a bias-controlled multiplex PCR. The study's own analysis went as follows. The number of nucleated cells in each sample was estimated from the amplification of reference gene primers within the assay. Sequence reads were collapsed and filtered to measure the absolute abundance of every unique TCRbeta CDR3 rearrangement. Productive Simpson clonality was computed per sample as the square root of Simpson's diversity index over productive rearrangements. TCRdb provides this immuneACCESS table in a form limited to in-frame rearrangements. Some clones are lacking; in checked studies, under half of them reflect an unresolved V gene, and why the rest are absent is not known. The V and J calls and clone size are taken from that table; D and trimming were inferred from the DNA. This sample is represented by around 220,000 clones; under 95% of them were singletons. The top ten hold about 1.9% of the sample.

Per the germline V gene, SGDLS is the CDR1 and YYNGEE is the CDR2. V lost 4 bases and J lost 5 bases; the stretch between them is 14 bases long. The CDR3 sequence holds 14 residues, the cysteine and phenylalanine included. The read is trimmed to its CDR3 DNA, 42 bases read in frame from base 1. What was sequenced was PBMCs or T cells enriched from blood (not recorded which). The clonotype originates from a woman in her late teens or twenties who had recovered from COVID-19. The chain joins TRBV9 to TRBJ2-3, with TRBD2 as a weak D call on 6 bases. The CDR3 reads as follows: CASSQGLGGDTQYF. The DNA sequence is as follows: TGTGCCAGCAGCCAAGGCTTGGGGGGAGATACGCAGTATTTT.